This TCR beta chain is drawn from a study of blood T cell repertoires in COVID-19. The wider study: Italy, Spain and the United States were the sources of the convalescent and acute COVID-19 samples. Nucleic acid was either cDNA or gDNA, and it came from T cells, B-cell-depleted T cells, or PBMCs.

Authors' data handling: Reference gene primer amplification gave nucleated cell count estimates. Measured with immunoSEQ multiplex PCR; TCRdb has only the in-frame clones, and not every one. The V and J calls and clone size are taken from that table; D and trimming were inferred from the DNA. Of roughly 55,000 clones listed, over 80% were seen once; the top ten hold roughly 2%. The receptor comes from a woman aged 55-75 years with acute or convalescent COVID-19. The material sequenced was peripheral blood.

CDR3 residues: CASSLEPTNANEQFF. The CDR3 coding sequence is TGTGCCAGCAGCTTGGAACCGACAAACGCCAATGAGCAGTTCTTC. The chain couples TRBV5-8 to TRBJ2-1, with D uncertain. The CDR3 length is 15 residues. Germline V gives CDR1 SGHTS, CDR2 YDEGEE. The V end lost 0 bases, the J end lost 6 bases, and 13 bases lay between the germline ends.